These 10 T cell receptor beta chains were sequenced from one sample in a study of blood T cell repertoires in COVID-19. Sequenced by immunoSEQ multiplex PCR; TCRdb stores in-frame clones only, minus some. The table shows around 220,000 clones, with about four fifths occurring only once. The source material was peripheral blood. Source of these receptors: a woman older than 75 with COVID-19, enrolled during active disease.

Only one count was recorded for this clone. This chain connects TRBV7-2 to TRBJ1-2; TRBD1 is a possible D gene (6 bases). The ends were cut back, 5 bases at V and 0 bases at J, with 13 bases in the middle. From germline, CDR1 is SGHTA and CDR2 FQGNSA. The CDR3 loop spans 15 amino acids. DNA for the CDR3: TGTGCCAGCAGCGGACAGCTTCGAGCTAACTATGGCTACACCTTC. This translates into CASSGQLRANYGYTF.

The V gene is TRBV9, the J gene TRBJ2-5, with no clear D. The CDR3 consists of 11 residues. V was pared by 3 bases and J by 5 bases, with 5 bases between. Germline values: CDR1 SGDLS, CDR2 YYNGEE. The CDR3 reads CASSARETQYF. The DNA for the CDR3 is TGTGCCAGCAGCGCCAGGGAGACCCAGTACTTC.

The J gene is TRBJ2-1, the V gene TRBV5-6; a possible D gene is TRBD2 (5 bases). V lost 0 bases to trimming and J lost 14 bases, with 18 bases between them. The CDR3 has 14 residues. From germline, CDR1 is SGHDT and CDR2 YYEEEE. The CDR3 protein is CASSLAQTLSGEFF. Written as DNA, the CDR3 is TGTGCCAGCAGCTTGGCCCAGACCCTCTCCGGGGAGTTCTTC.

The J gene is TRBJ1-2, the V gene TRBV2, with D maybe TRBD1 (6 bases). The CDR3 runs 14 residues. The ends were cut back, 7 bases at V and 14 bases at J, with 26 bases in the middle. The V gene's germline CDR1 is SNHLY and CDR2 FYNNEI. The CDR3 coding sequence is TGTGCCAGCACTATCGACAGGATTACCATATCTTCTACCTTC. Translated: CASTIDRITISSTF.

This chain joins TRBV6-4 and TRBJ2-1; D possibly corresponds to TRBD1 (5 bases). Germline loops: CDR1 MRHNA, CDR2 SNTAGT. The CDR3 is 15 amino acids. Trimming stripped 6 bases from V and 0 bases from J, with 12 bases between. CDR3 sequence: CASSEDTSSYNEQFF. The CDR3, as DNA: TGTGCCAGCAGCGAGGACACGAGCTCCTACAATGAGCAGTTCTTC.

The rearrangement joins TRBV6-5 to TRBJ1-5; TRBD1 might be the D (5 bases). The CDR3 has 14 residues. CDR1 and CDR2 (germline): MNHEY, SVGAGI. Trimming removed 6 bases from V and 2 bases from J, with 11 bases in between. The CDR3 nucleotides read TGTGCCAGCAGCCGCTTGACAGGCAATCAGCCCCAGCATTTT. Protein sequence: CASSRLTGNQPQHF.

The V call is TRBV19, the J call TRBJ1-5, with D possibly being TRBD1 (5 bases). This CDR3 comprises 15 residues. The germline V and J ends were trimmed by 5 bases and 0 bases, with 11 bases remaining between them. CDR1 and CDR2 (germline): LNHDA, SQIVND (reference sequence). The CDR3 region has the DNA TGTGCCAGTAGTGCCCAGGGTTATAGCAATCAGCCCCAGCATTTT. Residues: CASSAQGYSNQPQHF.

This chain connects TRBV12-3 or TRBV12-4 to TRBJ1-2; D unresolved. V shed 5 bases and J shed 3 bases, with 10 bases lying between them. This CDR3 spans 13 amino acids. CDR3 DNA sequence: TGTGCCAGCAGTCTCACAATGGACTATGGCTACACCTTC. Translated, it gives CASSLTMDYGYTF.

The chain uses TRBV5-4 and TRBJ1-1; 11 nucleotides line up with TRBD1. Germline V gene sequence: CDR1 SGHNT, CDR2 YYREEE (reference sequence). Germline trimming cut 5 bases from V and 7 bases from J; bases unmatched to any gene: 13. The CDR3 runs to 16 residues. The CDR3 sequence: CASRYRDRGAGGEAFF. The CDR3 bases are TGTGCCAGCAGGTACCGGGACAGGGGGGCCGGGGGTGAAGCTTTCTTT. The full variable domain, completed using reference TRBV5-4 and TRBJ1-1, is ETGVTQSPTHLIKTRGQQVTLRCSSQSGHNTVSWYQQALGQGPQFIFQYYREEENGRGNFPPRFSGLQFPNYSSELNVNALELDDSALYLCASRYRDRGAGGEAFFGQGTRLTVV.

The V gene is TRBV6-5, the J gene TRBJ2-1; D is possibly TRBD2 (5 bases). The V and J ends lost 7 bases and 7 bases respectively, with 14 bases between them. The CDR3 runs to 13 residues. Germline lookup yields CDR1 MNHEY and CDR2 SVGAGI. CDR3 in amino acids: CASTGVLGNEQFF. The CDR3 DNA sequence: TGTGCCAGCACCGGGGTCCTTGGGAATGAGCAGTTCTTC.